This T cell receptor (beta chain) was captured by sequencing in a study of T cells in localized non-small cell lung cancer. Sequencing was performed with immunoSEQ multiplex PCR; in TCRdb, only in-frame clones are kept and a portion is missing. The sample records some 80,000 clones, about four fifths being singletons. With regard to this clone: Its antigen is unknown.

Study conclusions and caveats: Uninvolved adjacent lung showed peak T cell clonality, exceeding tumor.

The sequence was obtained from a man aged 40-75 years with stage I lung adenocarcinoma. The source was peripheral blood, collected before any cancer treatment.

In DNA, the CDR3 is TGTGCCAGCAGTCTGCTCGAGCCCCCGCCGCAGTACTTC. Protein sequence: CASSLLEPPPQYF. This chain joins TRBV27 and TRBJ2-7, with D uncertain. The germline V gene has CDR1 MNHEY and CDR2 SMNVEV (reference sequence). V was pared by 5 bases and J by 9 bases, with 17 bases between. CDR3 length equals 13 residues.